This T cell receptor (beta chain) originates from a study of response to subunit inactivated influenza vaccine. Using its own MiXCR run on the RT-PCR reads, TCRdb lists one record per CDR3 protein. The table records over 800,000 distinct CDR3 sequences, 20% to 25% of them present only once. Regarding the study as a whole: It was the authors' suggestion that each seasonal influenza vaccination recruits few new T cells.

Concerning this clonotype itself: What it recognizes is unknown.

The material sequenced was PBMCs from blood, taken around 5 days after vaccination. The TCR sequence derives from a man aged 50 to 60 who received an inactivated influenza vaccine.

CDR3 sequence reads: CASSQDRTRAANTEAFF. In nucleotides, the CDR3 is TGTGCCAGCAGCCAAGATCGGACCCGGGCCGCGAACACTGAAGCTTTCTTT. The chain is built from TRBV3-1 and TRBJ1-1; D unresolved. This CDR3 region has 17 residues. Germline CDR1 is LGHDT and CDR2 is YNNKEL (reference sequence). Trimming left V 0 bases short and J 1 base short, with 15 bases between. Full variable domain (outside the CDR3, taken from reference TRBV3-1 and TRBJ1-1): DTAVSQTPKYLVTQMGNDKSIKCEQNLGHDTMYWYKQDSKKFLKIMFSYNNKELIINETVPNRFSPKSPDKAHLNLHINSLELGDSAVYFCASSQDRTRAANTEAFFGQGTRLTVV.